The 2 T cell receptor beta chains reported below all come from one sample, sequenced in a study of T cell changes during pregnancy in multiple sclerosis. The method was immunoSEQ multiplex PCR; TCRdb's version includes in-frame clones alone and lacks a portion of them. The sample has about 68,000 clones, about 92% seen once. The sample was peripheral blood, taken in the second trimester of pregnancy. Every receptor here comes from a female donor in good health, enrolled as a control in a pregnancy study.

This clone is a singleton in its sample. The genes are TRBV6-5 and TRBJ2-2; D may be TRBD1 (5 bases). This CDR3 has 15 residues. Germline CDR1 and CDR2: MNHEY and SVGAGI. V was clipped by 7 bases and J by 1 base, with 13 bases between them. The CDR3 protein is CASNRGAQNTGELFF. For the CDR3, the DNA is TGTGCCAGCAATAGGGGCGCCCAGAACACCGGGGAGCTGTTTTTT.

In this sample, this clone turned up a few times. The gene calls are TRBV5-1 and TRBJ1-4; D is unresolved. The CDR3 extends over 13 amino acids. Trimming took off 0 bases at V and 8 bases at J, with 8 bases between the two ends. CDR1 is SGHRS and CDR2 is YFSETQ in the germline V gene. The CDR3 spells CASSLESGEKLFF. DNA of the CDR3: TGCGCCAGCAGCTTGGAGTCCGGGGAAAAACTGTTTTTT.